Reported below is one TCR beta chain. Antigen: not known. The sample comes from a study of cytomegalovirus exposure and HLA in healthy donors. Study overall: A later analysis reported the 120 or so validation repertoires used the same platform as the 550 to 700 first-cohort repertoires. General observations from the study: Many donors shared some public TCRs, even though most TCR sequences were rare.

Profiled with immunoSEQ multiplex PCR; TCRdb holds only in-frame clones, not every one. The data contain under 250,000 clones, approximately 87% of them singletons. This CDR3 is built from 15 residues. Trimming pared 5 bases from V and 4 bases from J, leaving 15 bases between. Per the germline V gene, CDR1 is MDHEN and CDR2 is SYDVKM. The rearrangement uses TRBV28 and TRBJ1-5; D gene unclear. The clonotype originates from a woman younger than 30 in good health and CMV-seronegative. The sample consisted of PBMCs. The CDR3 sequence: CASSPNPEKNQPQHF. Here the CDR3 DNA reads TGTGCCAGCAGTCCCAACCCCGAGAAGAATCAGCCCCAGCATTTT. The complete variable domain, with remaining parts taken from reference TRBV28 and TRBJ1-5, reads DVKVTQSSRYLVKRTGEKVFLECVQDMDHENMFWYRQDPGLGLRLIYFSYDVKMKEKGDIPEGYSVSREKKERFSLILESASTNQTSMYLCASSPNPEKNQPQHFGDGTRLSIL.